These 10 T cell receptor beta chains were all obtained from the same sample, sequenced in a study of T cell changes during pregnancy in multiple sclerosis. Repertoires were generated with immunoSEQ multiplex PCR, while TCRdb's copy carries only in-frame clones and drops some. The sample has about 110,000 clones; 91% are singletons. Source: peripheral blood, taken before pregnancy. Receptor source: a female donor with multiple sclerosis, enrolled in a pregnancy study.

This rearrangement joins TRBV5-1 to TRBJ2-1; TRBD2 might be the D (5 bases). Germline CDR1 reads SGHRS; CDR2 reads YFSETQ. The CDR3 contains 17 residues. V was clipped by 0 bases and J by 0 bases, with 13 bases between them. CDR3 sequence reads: CASSLGEGALSYNEQFF. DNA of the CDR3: TGCGCCAGCAGCTTGGGAGAGGGTGCCCTCTCCTACAATGAGCAGTTCTTC.

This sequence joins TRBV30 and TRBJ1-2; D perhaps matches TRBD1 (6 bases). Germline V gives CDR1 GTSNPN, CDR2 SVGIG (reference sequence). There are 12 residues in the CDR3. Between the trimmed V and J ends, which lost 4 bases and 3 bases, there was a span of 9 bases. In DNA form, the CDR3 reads TGTGCCTGGAAGGACAGCCACTATGGCTACACCTTC. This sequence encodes CAWKDSHYGYTF.

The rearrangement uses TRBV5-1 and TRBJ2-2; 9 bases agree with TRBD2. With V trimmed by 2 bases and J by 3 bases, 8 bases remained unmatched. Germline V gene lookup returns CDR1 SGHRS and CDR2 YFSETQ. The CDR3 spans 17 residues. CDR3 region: CASSFRETSGYTGELFF. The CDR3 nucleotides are TGCGCCAGCAGCTTTCGTGAGACTAGCGGATACACCGGGGAGCTGTTTTTT.

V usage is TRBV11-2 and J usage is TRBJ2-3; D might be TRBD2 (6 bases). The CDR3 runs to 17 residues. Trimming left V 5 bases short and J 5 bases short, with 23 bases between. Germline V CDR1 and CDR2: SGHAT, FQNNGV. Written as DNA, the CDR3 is TGTGCCAGCAGCCGAGGTAGCGGCGGAGTCGGGGTAGATACGCAGTATTTT. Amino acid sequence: CASSRGSGGVGVDTQYF.

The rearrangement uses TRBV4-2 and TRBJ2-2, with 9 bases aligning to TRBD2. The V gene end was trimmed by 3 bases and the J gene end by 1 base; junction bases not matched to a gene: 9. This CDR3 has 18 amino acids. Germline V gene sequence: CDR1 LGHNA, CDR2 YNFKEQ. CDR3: CASSQGRGAGGNTGELFF. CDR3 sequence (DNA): TGTGCCAGCAGCCAGGGGCGGGGAGCGGGAGGGAACACCGGGGAGCTGTTTTTT.

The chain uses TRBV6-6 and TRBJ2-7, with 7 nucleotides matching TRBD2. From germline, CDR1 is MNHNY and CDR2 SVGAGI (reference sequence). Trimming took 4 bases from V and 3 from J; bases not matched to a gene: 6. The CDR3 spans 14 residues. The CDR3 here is CASSWAGDLYEQYF. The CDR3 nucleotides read TGTGCCAGCAGTTGGGCGGGGGACCTCTACGAGCAGTACTTC.

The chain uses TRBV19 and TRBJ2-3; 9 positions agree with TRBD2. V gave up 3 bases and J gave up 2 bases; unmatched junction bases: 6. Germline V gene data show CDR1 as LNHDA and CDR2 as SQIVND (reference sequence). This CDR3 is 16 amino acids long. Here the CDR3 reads CASSIRLAGTTDTQYF. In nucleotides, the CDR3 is TGTGCCAGTAGTATCCGGCTAGCGGGAACCACAGATACGCAGTATTTT.

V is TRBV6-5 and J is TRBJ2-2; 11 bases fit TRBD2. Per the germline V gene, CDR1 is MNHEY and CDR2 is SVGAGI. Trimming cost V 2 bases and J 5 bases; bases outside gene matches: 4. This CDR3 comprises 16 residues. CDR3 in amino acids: CASSYVAGGRTGELFF. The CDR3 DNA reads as TGTGCCAGCAGTTACGTAGCGGGAGGGCGAACCGGGGAGCTGTTTTTT.

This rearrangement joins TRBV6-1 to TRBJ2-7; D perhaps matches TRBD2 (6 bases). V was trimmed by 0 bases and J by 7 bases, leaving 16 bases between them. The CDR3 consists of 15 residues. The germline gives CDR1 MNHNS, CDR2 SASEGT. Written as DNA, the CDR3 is TGTGCCAGCAGTGAAGCGGGGATGGGGGGTAGGGAGCAGTACTTC. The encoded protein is CASSEAGMGGREQYF.

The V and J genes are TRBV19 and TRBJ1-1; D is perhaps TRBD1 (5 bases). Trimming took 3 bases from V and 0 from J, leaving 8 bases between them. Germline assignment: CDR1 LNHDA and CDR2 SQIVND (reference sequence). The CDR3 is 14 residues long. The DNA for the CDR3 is TGTGCCAGTAGTATGGGGGGGGTGAACACTGAAGCTTTCTTT. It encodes CASSMGGVNTEAFF.